The clone carrying this TCR beta chain was detected many times. This sample is drawn from a study of neurological immune-mediated disorders. Germline CDR1 and CDR2: SQVTM and ANQGSEA. The CDR3 sequence is 15 residues long. V was pared by 1 base and J by 1 base, with 12 bases between. TCRdb fed the 5' RACE reads into MiXCR, producing one record per CDR3 protein. The sample holds about 79,000 distinct CDR3 sequences, 13% to 15% seen once. This chain links TRBV29-1 with TRBJ2-3; D gene ambiguous. The receptor was isolated from a woman between 50 and 59 years old in good health. Sequencing used PBMCs. This CDR3 reads CSVEGSIRGTDTQYF. The CDR3, as DNA: TGCAGCGTTGAAGGATCAATCCGTGGCACAGATACGCAGTATTTT.